Given below is one T cell receptor (beta chain) in context. What it binds is unknown. Germline-derived CDR1 and CDR2 are LNHDA and SQIVND (reference sequence). CDR3 size: 15 residues. Trimming took 5 bases from V and 3 from J; bases not matched to a gene: 6. This entry belongs to a study of cytomegalovirus exposure and HLA in healthy donors. Study findings and constraints: Many donors carried some public TCRs, although rarity characterized most TCR sequences.

Measured with immunoSEQ multiplex PCR; TCRdb has only the in-frame clones, and not every one. This sample has under 400,000 clones, with roughly 86% found just once. J is TRBJ1-5 and V is TRBV19, with TRBD1 matching 8 bases. The clonotype was recovered from a young man in good health and CMV-seronegative. The sample taken for sequencing was PBMCs. The CDR3 DNA is TGTGCCAGTAGTCCGGACAGGGTCACCAATCAGCCCCAGCATTTT. It is translated as CASSPDRVTNQPQHF. Full variable domain (rest looked up from reference TRBV19 and TRBJ1-5): DGGITQSPKYLFRKEGQNVTLSCEQNLNHDAMYWYRQDPGQGLRLIYYSQIVNDFQKGDIAEGYSVSREKKESFPLTVTSAQKNPTAFYLCASSPDRVTNQPQHFGDGTRLSIL.